This is a list of T cell receptor beta chains from one sample in a study of T cell responses to AZD1222 COVID-19 vaccine. Using immunoSEQ multiplex PCR, the repertoire was profiled, and TCRdb retains in-frame clones only, with some absent. The data contain about 150,000 clones, over 90% of them singletons. The specimen was peripheral blood, collected on day 0 of AZD1222 vaccination. Receptors were obtained from an adult in good health. The CDR3 runs from the conserved cysteine through the conserved F or W. Fields, in order: CDR3 length, clone size, D gene, V gene, J gene, CDR3 DNA, CDR3 protein. A D gene is named only where the DNA matches it firmly. The listing skips clone size in some rows; elsewhere it reads once, few, many or a size class.

len: 17
abundance: once
d_gene: .
v_gene: TRBV7-8
j_gene: TRBJ2-7
CDR3nt: TGTGCCAGCAGCTTAGATATCGGCAGGGGATATTCCTACGAGCAGTACTTC
CDR3aa: CASSLDIGRGYSYEQYF

len: 16
abundance: .
d_gene: .
v_gene: TRBV4-1
j_gene: TRBJ1-3
CDR3nt: TGCGCCAGCAGCCAAGATTCCAGGAGCTCTGGAAACACCATATATTTT
CDR3aa: CASSQDSRSSGNTIYF

len: 13
abundance: .
d_gene: .
v_gene: TRBV7-2
j_gene: TRBJ2-7
CDR3nt: TGTGCCAGCAGCTTATACGGCTCCTACGAGCAGTACTTC
CDR3aa: CASSLYGSYEQYF

len: 13
abundance: .
d_gene: .
v_gene: TRBV18
j_gene: TRBJ2-5
CDR3nt: TGTGCCAGCTCACCACTCGAAGGAGAGACCCAGTACTTC
CDR3aa: CASSPLEGETQYF

len: 16
abundance: .
d_gene: TRBD1
v_gene: TRBV11-2
j_gene: TRBJ2-6
CDR3nt: TGTGCCAGCAGCACCTATACAGGGGCAGGGGCCAACGTCCTGACTTTC
CDR3aa: CASSTYTGAGANVLTF

len: 14
abundance: .
d_gene: TRBD1
v_gene: TRBV28
j_gene: TRBJ2-1
CDR3nt: TGTGCCAGCAGTTTTCTCGGACAGGGCGTTGAGCAGTTCTTC
CDR3aa: CASSFLGQGVEQFF

len: 19
abundance: .
d_gene: TRBD1
v_gene: TRBV5-5
j_gene: TRBJ1-2
CDR3nt: TGTGCCAGCAGCTTTTTGGTAGGGACAGGGGGCGCAAAGAACTATGGCTACACCTTC
CDR3aa: CASSFLVGTGGAKNYGYTF

len: 14
abundance: .
d_gene: .
v_gene: TRBV30
j_gene: TRBJ2-1
CDR3nt: TGTGCCTGGAGTGAACCACGCTCCTACAATGAGCAGTTCTTC
CDR3aa: CAWSEPRSYNEQFF

len: 15
abundance: .
d_gene: .
v_gene: TRBV12-5
j_gene: TRBJ2-1
CDR3nt: TGTGCTAGTGGTACTTATGGGGGCGCCTACAATGAGCAGTTCTTC
CDR3aa: CASGTYGGAYNEQFF

len: 15
abundance: .
d_gene: .
v_gene: TRBV27
j_gene: TRBJ1-1
CDR3nt: TGTGCCAGCAGTTTATTAGCGGGACATCACACTGAAGCTTTCTTT
CDR3aa: CASSLLAGHHTEAFF

len: 13
abundance: once
d_gene: .
v_gene: TRBV9
j_gene: TRBJ1-3
CDR3nt: TGTGCCAGCAGTAAGAGCTCTGGAAACACCATATATTTT
CDR3aa: CASSKSSGNTIYF

len: 15
abundance: .
d_gene: .
v_gene: TRBV10-3
j_gene: TRBJ2-7
CDR3nt: TGTGCCATCAGTGAGTCGGGGCGGCAGGGCGGCGAGCAGTACTTC
CDR3aa: CAISESGRQGGEQYF

len: 15
abundance: once
d_gene: TRBD2
v_gene: TRBV6-5
j_gene: TRBJ2-7
CDR3nt: TGTGCCAGCAGAACTAGCGGGAGTCACCCCTACGAGCAGTACTTC
CDR3aa: CASRTSGSHPYEQYF

len: 16
abundance: .
d_gene: TRBD2
v_gene: TRBV7-2
j_gene: TRBJ2-1
CDR3nt: TGTGCCAGCAGCGGGCGGGACTACCTAGGGGCCGATGAGCAGTTCTTC
CDR3aa: CASSGRDYLGADEQFF

len: 17
abundance: .
d_gene: TRBD2
v_gene: TRBV27
j_gene: TRBJ2-5
CDR3nt: TGTGCCAGCAGTTCGTGGGCTAGCGGGAGGGCCCGGGAGACCCAGTACTTC
CDR3aa: CASSSWASGRARETQYF

len: 14
abundance: .
d_gene: .
v_gene: TRBV25-1
j_gene: TRBJ1-5
CDR3nt: TGTGCCAGCAGTGACCGGGGTTCCGGACAGCCCCAGCATTTT
CDR3aa: CASSDRGSGQPQHF

len: 15
abundance: once
d_gene: TRBD2
v_gene: TRBV18
j_gene: TRBJ2-3
CDR3nt: TGTGCCAGCTCACCAGTAGCGGGAGAAACAGATACGCAGTATTTT
CDR3aa: CASSPVAGETDTQYF

len: 16
abundance: .
d_gene: .
v_gene: TRBV5-1
j_gene: TRBJ2-3
CDR3nt: TGCGCCAGCAGCTTGGTCGGGGATGGGGGCACAGATACGCAGTATTTT
CDR3aa: CASSLVGDGGTDTQYF

len: 12
abundance: .
d_gene: .
v_gene: TRBV11-2
j_gene: TRBJ2-1
CDR3nt: TGTGCCAGCAGCGGAGGAAACGGTGAGCAGTTCTTC
CDR3aa: CASSGGNGEQFF

len: 14
abundance: .
d_gene: TRBD2
v_gene: TRBV28
j_gene: TRBJ2-1
CDR3nt: TGTGCCAGCAGTAGCGGGAGGGCCATATATGAGCAGTTCTTC
CDR3aa: CASSSGRAIYEQFF

len: 17
abundance: .
d_gene: .
v_gene: TRBV4-1
j_gene: TRBJ1-5
CDR3nt: TGCGCCAGCAGCCAAGATGGGCAGAGCTATAGCAATCAGCCCCAGCATTTT
CDR3aa: CASSQDGQSYSNQPQHF

len: 15
abundance: .
d_gene: TRBD1
v_gene: TRBV27
j_gene: TRBJ2-1
CDR3nt: TGTGCCAGCAGTTTGCGGGACAGGGGGCCCTATGAGCAGTTCTTC
CDR3aa: CASSLRDRGPYEQFF

len: 14
abundance: .
d_gene: .
v_gene: TRBV27
j_gene: TRBJ2-7
CDR3nt: TGTGCCAGCAGTCTGACACTGGGCCCCTACGAGCAGTACTTC
CDR3aa: CASSLTLGPYEQYF